The 22 T cell receptor beta chains listed next were all sequenced from one sample in a study of T cell repertoires in cytomegalovirus infection. TCRdb recomputed calls from the reads with MiXCR, one row per CDR3 protein. The repertoire holds some 280,000 distinct CDR3 sequences, with roughly 13% as singletons. The sample comprised PBMCs. The origin of the receptors is a human donor in good health (CMV status not recorded). Some clones in this sample may be carry-over from other donors' samples.

There are many counts of this clonotype. The chain couples TRBV19 to TRBJ1-5, with 7 nucleotides matching TRBD1. V shed 5 bases, J shed 1 base, and the junction held 5 bases outside the gene matches. Per the germline V gene, CDR1 is LNHDA and CDR2 is SQIVND (reference sequence). The CDR3 sequence is 15 residues long. The CDR3 DNA sequence: TGTGCCAGTAGTCGAGACAGGGCGAGCAATCAGCCCCAGCATTTT. It codes for CASSRDRASNQPQHF.

The chain joins TRBV28 to TRBJ1-5, with D hard to call. Germline V gene sequence: CDR1 MDHEN, CDR2 SYDVKM. V lost 5 bases to trimming and J lost 6 bases, with 17 bases between them. There are 15 residues in the CDR3. CDR3 nucleotide sequence: TGTGCCAGCAGTCCAGTCCGGGAATTAGGTCAGCCCCAGCATTTT. Its protein is CASSPVRELGQPQHF.

This clonotype was observed a handful of times. The CDR3: CASTTTAAIQETQYF. DNA for the CDR3: TGTGCCAGTACAACTACGGCGGCTATTCAGGAGACCCAGTACTTC. The chain is built from TRBV11-2 and TRBJ2-5; D not certain. Trimming took 9 bases from V and 5 from J, leaving 22 bases between them. The CDR3 loop spans 15 amino acids. CDR1 SGHAT and CDR2 FQNNGV come from the germline V gene.

This clonotype has ten or more counts. The chain has TRBV27 and TRBJ2-6; the match to TRBD1 covers 10 bases. J gave up 0 bases and V 5 bases, and 10 bases lay outside the gene matches. In germline, CDR1 is MNHEY, CDR2 SMNVEV (reference sequence). This CDR3 region has 19 residues. The CDR3 bases are TGTGCCAGCAGTCAGTCCCGGGACAGGGGCGCCTCTGGGGCCAACGTCCTGACTTTC. Translated, it gives CASSQSRDRGASGANVLTF.

This clonotype was counted between two and nine times. In DNA form, the CDR3 reads TGCAGCGTTGAAGGAACAGGGTCGGGTAGCACAGATACGCAGTATTTT. Protein: CSVEGTGSGSTDTQYF. The chain recombines TRBV29-1 with TRBJ2-3, with TRBD1 as a possible D gene (6 bases). The length of the CDR3 is 16 residues. V was trimmed by 1 base and J by 0 bases, leaving 14 bases between them. Germline V gene lookup returns CDR1 SQVTM and CDR2 ANQGSEA.

This clonotype was seen repeatedly, ten times or more. The rearrangement uses TRBV20-1 and TRBJ1-1; TRBD1 aligns across 12 bases. Losses at the gene ends were 5 bases for V and 4 bases for J; bases not matched to a gene: 14. There are 17 residues in the CDR3. Germline loops: CDR1 DFQATT, CDR2 SNEGSKA (reference sequence). This CDR3 is CSAPEGQGAGGGTEAFF. Here the CDR3 DNA reads TGCAGTGCTCCCGAGGGACAGGGGGCAGGTGGGGGCACTGAAGCTTTCTTT.

This clonotype came up many times. CDR3 nucleotide sequence: TGTGCCAGCAGCTTAAACTTCTACGAGCAGTACTTC. It is translated as CASSLNFYEQYF. This chain uses TRBV7-2 with TRBJ2-7; D gene ambiguous. This CDR3 has 12 residues. The ends were cut back, 2 bases at V and 3 bases at J, with 5 bases in the middle. Germline assignment: CDR1 SGHTA and CDR2 FQGNSA.

This clonotype was recorded at least ten times. This sequence joins TRBV12-3 or TRBV12-4 and TRBJ2-3; D is unclear. The CDR3 spans 14 residues. The V end lost 7 bases, the J end lost 4 bases, and 15 bases lay between the germline ends. DNA of the CDR3: TGTGCCAGCATCTACGCAACCAGTGCAGATACGCAGTATTTT. Residues: CASIYATSADTQYF.

CDR3 loop: CASSIQVSGGLRSEQYF. The CDR3 bases are TGTGCCAGCAGCATACAGGTCTCGGGAGGGTTGAGAAGCGAGCAGTACTTC. The V and J genes are TRBV7-2 and TRBJ2-7; 8 bases are shared with TRBD2. This CDR3 has 17 residues. CDR1 SGHTA and CDR2 FQGNSA come from the germline V gene. V lost 5 bases and J lost 6; bases outside the gene matches: 18.

The chain has TRBV12-3 or TRBV12-4 and TRBJ2-3, with no clear D. The CDR3 has 15 amino acids. Between the trimmed V and J ends, which lost 5 bases and 5 bases, there was a span of 17 bases. In nucleotides, the CDR3 is TGTGCCAGCAGTACCCCCGGCCAAGGAAAAGATACGCAGTATTTT. Its protein is CASSTPGQGKDTQYF.

The chain uses TRBV6-6 and TRBJ1-1; TRBD1 matches 9 bases. V shed 6 bases and J 5 bases; nucleotides not matched to a gene: 4. Germline values: CDR1 MNHNY, CDR2 SVGAGI (reference sequence). The CDR3 consists of 13 residues. CDR3 region: CASSDRGRTEAFF. CDR3 nucleotide sequence: TGTGCCAGCAGCGACAGGGGGAGGACTGAAGCTTTCTTT.

This clonotype was seen a handful of times. The genes are TRBV7-9 and TRBJ2-5, with 8 bases aligning to TRBD2. V dropped 3 bases and J dropped 4; count of bases not matched to a gene: 19. In germline, CDR1 is SEHNR, CDR2 FQNEAQ (reference sequence). The CDR3 has 19 residues. The CDR3 coding sequence is TGTGCCAGCAGCTTTTATGGGCCGGCGGGGGGCCGCATGGGAGAGACCCAGTACTTC. Amino acid sequence: CASSFYGPAGGRMGETQYF.

The sample holds a few counts of this clonotype. The chain combines TRBV20-1 with TRBJ2-2; 8 bases line up with TRBD2. This CDR3 is built from 16 residues. Trimming took 2 bases from V and 3 from J; bases not matched to a gene: 8. CDR1 and CDR2 (germline): DFQATT, SNEGSKA (reference sequence). This CDR3 reads CSARPPGLGDTGELFF. The DNA of the CDR3 is TGCAGTGCTAGACCACCGGGACTAGGGGACACCGGGGAGCTGTTTTTT.

The genes are TRBV29-1 and TRBJ2-7, with TRBD1 matching over 8 bases. The V gene's germline CDR1 is SQVTM and CDR2 ANQGSEA. The V segment lost 4 bases and the J segment 6 bases; nucleotides outside the gene matches: 5. CDR3 length equals 12 residues. The CDR3 sequence: CSVGQGQREQYF. DNA of the CDR3: TGCAGCGTTGGACAGGGGCAACGCGAGCAGTACTTC.

This clonotype was detected ten times or more. The chain is built from TRBV20-1 and TRBJ2-3; a possible D gene is TRBD2 (6 bases). The germline V and J ends were trimmed by 6 bases and 1 base, with 8 bases remaining between them. The CDR3 contains 12 residues. Germline lookup yields CDR1 DFQATT and CDR2 SNEGSKA (reference sequence). The CDR3 coding sequence is TGCAGTGCGCGGGACGGCACAGATACGCAGTATTTT. This encodes CSARDGTDTQYF.

On this clonotype itself: A read error may account for a junction end that differs from germline. V and J are TRBV12-3 or TRBV12-4 and TRBJ2-3, with 10 positions matching TRBD2. This CDR3 has 14 amino acids. The CDR3 loop reads CASRLAGGRDTQYF. CDR3 bases: TGTGCCAGCAGATTAGCGGGGGGCAGAGATACGCAGTATTTT.

This clonotype has a count of ten or more. The rearrangement joins TRBV7-6 to TRBJ1-1; 11 bases line up with TRBD1. Trimming at V came to 0 bases and at J to 5 bases, leaving 2 bases not matched to a gene. Germline V gene data show CDR1 as SGHVS and CDR2 as FNYEAQ. This CDR3 has 15 residues. DNA for the CDR3: TGTGCCAGCAGCTTAGCGGACAGGGGGCTTACTGAAGCTTTCTTT. This codes for CASSLADRGLTEAFF.

This clonotype was seen many times. The rearrangement joins TRBV11-2 to TRBJ2-2; D gene ambiguous. Germline loops: CDR1 SGHAT, CDR2 FQNNGV. The CDR3 spans 13 residues. The germline V and J ends were trimmed by 2 bases and 2 bases, with 3 bases remaining between them. The CDR3 sequence is CASSLTNTGELFF. The CDR3 DNA is TGTGCCAGCAGCTTAACTAACACCGGGGAGCTGTTTTTT.

In the case of this clonotype: A much larger clone differs from this one at a single base, so this may be a read error. The chain links TRBV7-2 to TRBJ2-7, with 12 bases identical to TRBD2. In germline, CDR1 is SGHTA, CDR2 FQGNSA. The CDR3 contains 15 residues. The CDR3 is CASSPRTSGAYKQYF. CDR3 DNA: TGTGCCAGCAGCCCCCGGACTAGCGGGGCCTACAAGCAGTACTTC. The full variable domain, with the rest looked up from reference TRBV7-2 and TRBJ2-7, is GAGVSQSPSNKVTEKGKDVELRCDPISGHTALYWYRQSLGQGLEFLIYFQGNSAPDKSGLPSDRFSAERTGGSVSTLTIQRTQQEDSAVYLCASSPRTSGAYKQYFGPGTRLTVT.

This clonotype was observed a handful of times. The chain links TRBV4-1 to TRBJ1-1, with 7 bases identical to TRBD1. The V segment lost 6 bases and the J segment 0 bases; nucleotides outside the gene matches: 16. CDR3 length: 18 amino acids. Germline CDR1 reads MGHRA; CDR2 reads YSYEKL. CDR3 nucleotides: TGCGCCAGCAGTCCTCCGGGACAGCCATTAGCCCTGAACACTGAAGCTTTCTTT. Translation gives CASSPPGQPLALNTEAFF.

Concerning this clonotype itself: A much larger clonotype is one base distant, so this may be a read error. The rearrangement joins TRBV7-9 to TRBJ1-2; tentative D call: TRBD1 (5 bases). Germline V CDR1 and CDR2: SEHNR, FQNEAQ (reference sequence). The CDR3 spans 19 residues. The DNA of the CDR3 is TGTACCAGCAGCTCCTCCCGCCAGCCGTTGACAGAAGCTAACTATGGCTACACCTTC. This sequence encodes CTSSSSRQPLTEANYGYTF.

This clonotype appeared many times. V usage is TRBV7-6 and J usage is TRBJ2-2, with a tentative D call TRBD2 (5 bases). V shed 5 bases and J shed 6 bases, with 13 bases lying between them. Looked up from germline, CDR1 is SGHVS and CDR2 is FNYEAQ. This CDR3 is built from 14 residues. Written as DNA, the CDR3 is TGTGCCAGCAGCCTGATCTTAGCGTCCGGGGAGCTGTTTTTT. As protein: CASSLILASGELFF.